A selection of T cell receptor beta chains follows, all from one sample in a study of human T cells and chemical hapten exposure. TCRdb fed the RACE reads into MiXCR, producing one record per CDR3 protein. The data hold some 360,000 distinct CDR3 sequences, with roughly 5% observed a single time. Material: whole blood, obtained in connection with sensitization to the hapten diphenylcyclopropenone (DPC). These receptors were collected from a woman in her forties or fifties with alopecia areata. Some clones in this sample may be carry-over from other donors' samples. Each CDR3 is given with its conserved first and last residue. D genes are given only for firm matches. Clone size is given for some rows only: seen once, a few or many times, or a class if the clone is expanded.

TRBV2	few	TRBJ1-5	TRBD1	TGTGCCAGCGGGACAGGGGATAGTCAGCCCCAGCATTTT	CASGTGDSQPQHF
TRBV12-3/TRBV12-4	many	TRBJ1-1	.	TGTGCCAGCAGTCCCCTGCGACCTATGAACACTGAAGCTTTCTTT	CASSPLRPMNTEAFF
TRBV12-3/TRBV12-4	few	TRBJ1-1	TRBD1	TGTGCCAGCAGCTCAGGGGGACGCTCTGAAGCTTTCTTT	CASSSGGRSEAFF
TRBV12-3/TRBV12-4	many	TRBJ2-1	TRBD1	TGTGCCAGCAGTCCCGGGACAGGGCAGTTCTTC	CASSPGTGQFF
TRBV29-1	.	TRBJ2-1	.	TGCAGCGTTAAAGTTAACTATGAGCAGTTCTTC	CSVKVNYEQFF
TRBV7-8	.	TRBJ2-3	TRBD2	TGTGCCAGCAGCTTAGCCCCCCTCATAGCGGGAGAGACCACAGATACGCAGTATTTT	CASSLAPLIAGETTDTQYF
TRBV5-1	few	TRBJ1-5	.	TGCGCCAGCAGCTTGGACCTAGATCAGCCCCAGCATTTT	CASSLDLDQPQHF
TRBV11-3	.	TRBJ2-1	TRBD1	TGTGCCAGCAGCCAGAGAGGGACAGGGTTTGAGCAGTTCTTC	CASSQRGTGFEQFF
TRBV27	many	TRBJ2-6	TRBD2	TGTGCCAGCAGTTTAAGGGGAGGGTCCTACTCTGGGGCCAACGTCCTGACTTTC	CASSLRGGSYSGANVLTF
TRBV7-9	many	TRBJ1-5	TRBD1	TGTGCCAGCAGCCAGGGACAGGGAAGCAATCAGCCCCAGCATTTT	CASSQGQGSNQPQHF
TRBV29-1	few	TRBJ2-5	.	TGCAGCGTTGAAGGGGCGCAGGTCTACCAAGAGACCCAGTACTTC	CSVEGAQVYQETQYF
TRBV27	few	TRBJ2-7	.	TGTGCCAGCAGTGCCATGGGAGGATGGTACGAGCAGTACTTC	CASSAMGGWYEQYF
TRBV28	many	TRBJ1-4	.	TGTGCCAGCAGTTTAAGGGGAGATCCTGAAAAACTGTTTTTT	CASSLRGDPEKLFF
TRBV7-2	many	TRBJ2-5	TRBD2	TGTGCCAGCAGCCAAGGACTAGCGGGAGGGGGGAGAGAGACCCAGTACTTC	CASSQGLAGGGRETQYF
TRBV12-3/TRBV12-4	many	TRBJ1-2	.	TGTGCCAGCAGCCGGCACGTGTTGGAGTATGGCTACACCTTC	CASSRHVLEYGYTF
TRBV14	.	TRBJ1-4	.	TGTGCCAGCAGCGCCTGGGCGGCTCGGGGTAATGAAAAACTGTTTTTT	CASSAWAARGNEKLFF
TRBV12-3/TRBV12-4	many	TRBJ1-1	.	TGTGCCAGCAGTTTAACAGGAGGCGCCGAAGCTTTCTTT	CASSLTGGAEAFF
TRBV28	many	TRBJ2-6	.	TGTGCCAGCAGTTTATGGGGACGGACGGCTGGGGCCAACGTCCTGACTTTC	CASSLWGRTAGANVLTF
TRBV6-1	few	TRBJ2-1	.	TGTGCCAGCAGTGAAATGACTGGCTCCTACAATGAGCAGTTCTTC	CASSEMTGSYNEQFF
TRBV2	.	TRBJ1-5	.	TGTGCCAGCAGTAACAGGGCGGGTGAGCAGCCCCAGCATTTT	CASSNRAGEQPQHF
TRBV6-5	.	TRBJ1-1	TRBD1	TGTGCCAGCAGTTACTTGGACAGGGGGAACACTGAAGCTTTCTTT	CASSYLDRGNTEAFF
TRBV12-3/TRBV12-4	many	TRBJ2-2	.	TGTGCCAGCAGTTCCAGTCGGTCCGGGGAGCTGTTTTTT	CASSSSRSGELFF
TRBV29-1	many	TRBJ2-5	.	TGCAGCGTCGGAGCCGAGACCCAGTACTTC	CSVGAETQYF
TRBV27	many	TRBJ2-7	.	TGTGCCAGCAGTCCTACGGTAGGGGTCGAGCAGTACTTC	CASSPTVGVEQYF
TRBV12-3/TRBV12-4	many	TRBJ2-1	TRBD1	TGTGCTACACAGGGGGCAATCGATGAGCAGTTCTTC	CATQGAIDEQFF
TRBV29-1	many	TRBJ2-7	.	TGCAGCGTTGGAGGACGGATGATGGGTAGGCAGTACTTC	CSVGGRMMGRQYF
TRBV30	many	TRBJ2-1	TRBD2	TGTGCCTGGAGTGCAAGGACTAGCGGTTACAATGAGCAGTTCTTC	CAWSARTSGYNEQFF
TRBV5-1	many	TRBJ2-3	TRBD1	TGCGCCAGCAGTGTGGACAGGGGCACAGATACGCAGTATTTT	CASSVDRGTDTQYF
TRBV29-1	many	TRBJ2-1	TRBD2	TGCAGCGTAACCGGGACTAGCGGGAAAAACTACAATGAGCAGTTCTTC	CSVTGTSGKNYNEQFF
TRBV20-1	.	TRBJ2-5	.	TGCAGTGCTAGAGATCAAATAGGACTCCTTCGGGAGACCCAGTACTTC	CSARDQIGLLRETQYF
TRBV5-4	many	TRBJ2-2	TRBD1	TGTGCCAGCAGGAAACAGGGGCAGGCCGGGGAGCTGTTTTTT	CASRKQGQAGELFF
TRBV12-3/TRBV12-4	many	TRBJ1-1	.	TGTGCCAGCAGTTTAGTCGAACAGGGCCAAGCTTTCTTT	CASSLVEQGQAFF
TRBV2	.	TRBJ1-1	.	TGTGCCAGCGCGCTGCGGACTGAAGCTTTCTTT	CASALRTEAFF
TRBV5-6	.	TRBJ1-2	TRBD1	TGTGCCAGCAGCTTATCAAAGGGGGCTGGTGGCTACACCTTC	CASSLSKGAGGYTF
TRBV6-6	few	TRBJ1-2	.	TGTGCCAGCAGCGGGAGAACCAGCAACTATGGCTACACCTTC	CASSGRTSNYGYTF
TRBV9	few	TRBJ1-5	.	TGTGCCAGCAGCGTAGGGACAGTGGGGAATCAGCCCCAGCATTTT	CASSVGTVGNQPQHF
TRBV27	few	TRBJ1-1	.	TGTGCCAGCAGTTTATACCCCGGCGGGGTCACTGAAGCTTTCTTT	CASSLYPGGVTEAFF
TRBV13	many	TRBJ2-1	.	TGTGCCAGCAGCCAACAAGGGGGACTGGGCTCCTACAATGAGCAGTTCTTC	CASSQQGGLGSYNEQFF
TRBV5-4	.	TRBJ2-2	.	TGTGCCAGCAGCTTGGGGCAGAAGAACACCGGGGAGCTGTTTTTT	CASSLGQKNTGELFF
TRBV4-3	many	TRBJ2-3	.	TGCGCCAGCAGCCCGGGGCGGGGGCTAATAGATACGCAGTATTTT	CASSPGRGLIDTQYF
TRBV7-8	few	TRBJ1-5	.	TGTGCCAGCAGCCCTTCTAGGGTTTCGAGCAATCAGCCCCAGCATTTT	CASSPSRVSSNQPQHF
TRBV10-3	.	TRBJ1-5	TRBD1	TGTGCCATCAGTGACCAGGGGACAGAGCAGCCCCAGCATTTT	CAISDQGTEQPQHF
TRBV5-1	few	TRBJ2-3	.	TGCGCCAGCAGCTTGTGGAGCATCGGCGATACGCAGTATTTT	CASSLWSIGDTQYF
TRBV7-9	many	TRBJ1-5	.	TGTGCCAGCAGCTCTCGCGGGCAGGGCAATCAGCCCCAGCATTTT	CASSSRGQGNQPQHF
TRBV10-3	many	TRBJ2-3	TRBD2	TGTGCCATCAGTAGCGGGAGTCTGATAGATACGCAGTATTTT	CAISSGSLIDTQYF
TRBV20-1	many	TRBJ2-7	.	TGCAGTGCGGATCGGGGCGGCGAGCAGTACTTC	CSADRGGEQYF
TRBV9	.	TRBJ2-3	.	TGTGCCAGCAGCGTAGCTGTAGGGGGCACAGATACGCAGTATTTT	CASSVAVGGTDTQYF
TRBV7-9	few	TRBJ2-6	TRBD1	TGTGCCAGCAGCGGGCCCGGGACAGGGGAAAGCCCTGGGGCCAACGTCCTGACTTTC	CASSGPGTGESPGANVLTF
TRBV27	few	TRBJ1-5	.	TGTGCCAGCAGTCCCCAAGGGGGAGCGGAGCCCCAGCATTTT	CASSPQGGAEPQHF
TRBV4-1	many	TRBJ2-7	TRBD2	TGCGCCAGCAGCAGACTAGCGGGGGGAGACTACGAGCAGTACTTC	CASSRLAGGDYEQYF
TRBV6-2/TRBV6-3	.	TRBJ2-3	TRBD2	TGTGCCAGCAGTTTGGGAGGGATCATGGCGGATACGCAGTATTTT	CASSLGGIMADTQYF
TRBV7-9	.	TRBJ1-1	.	TGTGCCAGCACCCCTAGGGGTGGCGACACTGAAGCTTTCTTT	CASTPRGGDTEAFF
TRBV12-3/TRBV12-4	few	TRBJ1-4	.	TGTGCCAGCTACAAAAGGCGGGGGGGCGCCCGGCCGATGACTAATGAAAAACTGTTTTTT	CASYKRRGGARPMTNEKLFF
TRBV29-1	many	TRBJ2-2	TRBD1	TGCAGCGCTGACACAGGGGACACCGGGGAGCTGTTTTTT	CSADTGDTGELFF
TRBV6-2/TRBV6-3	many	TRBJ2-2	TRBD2	TGTGCCAGCAGTTACCTAGCGGGAGCCCCGGGGACCGGGGAGCTGTTTTTT	CASSYLAGAPGTGELFF
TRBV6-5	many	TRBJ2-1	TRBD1	TGTGCCAGCAGCGCAGGGGGCCACAATGAGCAGTTCTTC	CASSAGGHNEQFF
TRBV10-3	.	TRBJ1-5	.	TGTGCCATCAGTGATCCGCTTAGCAATCAGCCCCAGCATTTT	CAISDPLSNQPQHF
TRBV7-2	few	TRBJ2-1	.	TGTGCCAGCACCTCCGCCCTAGACATTTACTCCTACAATGAGCAGTTCTTC	CASTSALDIYSYNEQFF